A single sample is the source of the 14 T cell receptor beta chains below, sequenced in a study of blood T cell repertoires in COVID-19. Generated by immunoSEQ multiplex PCR, the TCRdb table keeps only in-frame clones and is missing some. The sample carries over 150,000 clones, 85% to 90% recorded once. The material sequenced was peripheral blood. These receptors were collected from a man aged 55-75 years with COVID-19, enrolled during active disease.

The chain employs TRBV24-1 and TRBJ2-1, with TRBD2 matching over 12 bases. The CDR3 has 17 residues. Germline CDR1 reads KGHDR; CDR2 reads SFDVKD. The V and J ends lost 5 bases and 6 bases, in that order; junction bases with no gene match: 10. The CDR3 coding sequence is TGTGCCACCAGTGGGAGACTAGCGGGAGAACGTCGCAATGAGCAGTTCTTC. Protein sequence: CATSGRLAGERRNEQFF.

This clone was observed many times. The chain employs TRBV18 and TRBJ1-5; D is uncertain. V lost 1 base, J lost 7 bases, and 8 bases lay in between. Germline CDR1 KGHSH, CDR2 LQKENI. CDR3 length equals 13 residues. The CDR3 loop reads CASSPHEGQPQHF. CDR3 sequence (DNA): TGTGCCAGCTCACCACATGAGGGACAGCCCCAGCATTTT.

The chain is built from TRBV7-9 and TRBJ2-2, with D possibly matching TRBD1 (7 bases). Trimming took 2 bases from V and 4 from J, leaving 11 bases between them. The CDR3 spans 15 residues. Per germline, CDR1 SEHNR and CDR2 FQNEAQ (reference sequence). In DNA, the CDR3 is TGTGCCAGCAGCTTAAGGCAGGGGGGCACCGGGGAGCTGTTTTTT. As protein: CASSLRQGGTGELFF.

The rearrangement uses TRBV3-1 (or the pseudogene TRBV3-2) and TRBJ1-1; D is uncertain. The CDR3 runs to 14 residues. Germline-derived CDR1 and CDR2 are LGHDT and YNNKEL (reference sequence). Trimming left V 2 bases short and J 3 bases short, with 10 bases between. The CDR3 region has the DNA TGTGCCAGCAGCCAACTAGTCCGGGACACTGAAGCTTTCTTT. This sequence encodes CASSQLVRDTEAFF.

The chain is built from TRBV2 and TRBJ1-2; TRBD1 matches 7 bases. CDR1 is SNHLY and CDR2 is FYNNEI in the germline V gene. This CDR3 is 15 amino acids long. V shed 6 bases, J shed 0 bases, and the junction held 7 bases outside the gene matches. In DNA form, the CDR3 reads TGTGCCAGCAGAGGACAGGTTCTAGCTAACTATGGCTACACCTTC. Its translation is CASRGQVLANYGYTF.

V is TRBV27 and J is TRBJ2-7; TRBD2 matches at 9 bases. With 7 bases clipped from V and 0 bases from J, the junction kept 4 bases outside the gene matches. The germline gives CDR1 MNHEY, CDR2 SMNVEV (reference sequence). The CDR3 spans 14 residues. For the CDR3, the DNA is TGTGCCAGCACCCGTAGCGGGGGCTCCTACGAGCAGTACTTC. As protein: CASTRSGGSYEQYF.

This chain joins TRBV27 and TRBJ1-4; the D is unclear. CDR1 is MNHEY, CDR2 SMNVEV, per germline (reference sequence). This CDR3 comprises 14 residues. Trimming left V 4 bases short and J 7 bases short, with 13 bases between. The CDR3 bases are TGTGCCAGCAGTTACGAACAATCAGGTGAAAAACTGTTTTTT. It translates to CASSYEQSGEKLFF. The whole variable domain, filled in from reference TRBV27 and TRBJ1-4, reads EAQVTQNPRYLITVTGKKLTVTCSQNMNHEYMSWYRQDPGLGLRQIYYSMNVEVTDKGDVPEGYKVSRKEKRNFPLILESPSPNQTSLYFCASSYEQSGEKLFFGSGTQLSVL.

The chain carries TRBV5-1 and TRBJ2-1; 8 positions agree with TRBD2. After removal of 4 bases from V and 9 bases from J, the junction contained 15 bases not matched to a gene. The CDR3 contains 16 residues. Germline V CDR1 and CDR2: SGHRS, YFSETQ. The CDR3 region is CASSPGIGLAGSEQFF. CDR3 in DNA: TGCGCCAGCAGCCCCGGTATTGGACTAGCTGGTAGTGAGCAGTTCTTC.

This chain links TRBV7-2 with TRBJ1-1; maybe TRBD1 (5 bases). Germline V gene data show CDR1 as SGHTA and CDR2 as FQGNSA. Trimming shortened V by 6 bases and J by 5 bases, and 16 bases separated the two germline ends. The CDR3 runs 14 residues. The CDR3 nucleotides read TGTGCCAGCAGTGTAACCGGGGCGGGGACTGAAGCTTTCTTT. It is translated as CASSVTGAGTEAFF.

This chain uses TRBV28 with TRBJ1-2, with 10 bases fitting TRBD1. With 10 bases clipped from V and 1 base from J, the junction kept 3 bases outside the gene matches. Germline loops: CDR1 MDHEN, CDR2 SYDVKM. This CDR3 has 13 residues. CDR3 coding DNA: TGTGCCACCAGGACAGGGGGTAACTATGGCTACACCTTC. Amino acids: CATRTGGNYGYTF.

The rearrangement links TRBV9 to TRBJ1-6; 9 bases are shared with TRBD1. Germline V gene sequence: CDR1 SGDLS, CDR2 YYNGEE. The V and J ends lost 3 bases and 7 bases, in that order; junction bases with no gene match: 5. This CDR3 is 15 amino acids long. CDR3 amino acids: CASSATGGDNSPLHF. DNA of the CDR3: TGTGCCAGCAGCGCTACAGGGGGCGACAATTCACCCCTCCACTTT.

The chain links TRBV9 to TRBJ2-4, with 11 bases that match TRBD2. Unmatched junction bases numbered 9, after V lost 4 bases and J lost 3 bases. The CDR3 runs to 17 residues. The germline CDR1 and CDR2 sequences are SGDLS and YYNGEE. CDR3 sequence reads: CASSPHSGGADKNIQYF. CDR3 nucleotides: TGTGCCAGCAGCCCCCATAGCGGGGGGGCGGACAAAAACATTCAGTACTTC.

V gene TRBV7-2 combines with J gene TRBJ2-1; TRBD1 might be the D (6 bases). CDR3 size: 13 residues. V lost 7 bases to trimming and J lost 4 bases, with 11 bases between them. CDR1 and CDR2 from the germline V gene are SGHTA and FQGNSA. In DNA, the CDR3 is TGTGCCAGCACCTGGACAGTTTACAATGAGCAGTTCTTC. Amino acid sequence: CASTWTVYNEQFF.

The chain carries TRBV29-1 and TRBJ2-1; D might be TRBD2 (5 bases). The germline V and J ends were trimmed by 4 bases and 8 bases, with 21 bases remaining between them. Germline loops: CDR1 SQVTM, CDR2 ANQGSEA. The CDR3 loop spans 15 amino acids. The CDR3 loop reads CSVGQTIRSDDEQFF. Here the CDR3 DNA reads TGCAGCGTTGGCCAGACTATCCGGAGTGACGATGAGCAGTTCTTC.